What follows describes a single T cell receptor (beta chain). Its target is not known. Just one base apart from a much larger clone, this may be a read error. Patients chosen for sequencing had shown CD8+CD57+ cell expansion by flow cytometry. The cohort consisted entirely of patients having severe acquired aplastic anemia. This CDR3 is 12 amino acids long. The V and J ends lost 5 bases and 3 bases respectively, with 11 bases between them. CDR1 GTSNPN and CDR2 SVGIG come from the germline V gene (reference sequence). This sample was taken from a study of CD8+CD57+ T cells in acquired aplastic anemia. Across the whole study: Recorded DNA amounts for sorted CD4+ and CD8+ cells had an average of around 3.4 ug.

The study's findings and limits: Twenty-nine was the count of CD8+ CDR3 sequences that patients shared with controls.

TCR beta VDJ and CDR3 profiles were obtained from a genomic DNA template. MiXCR was run by TCRdb on the reads, yielding one entry per CDR3 protein. Of around 150,000 distinct CDR3 sequences listed, around half are singletons. What was sequenced was sorted CD4+, CD8+, or CD8+CD57+ T cells (not recorded which) from PBMCs. This rearrangement joins TRBV30 to TRBJ2-7; D is unclear. The receptor was derived from a human donor with aplastic anemia. The CDR3 loop is CAWAASNYEQYF. CDR3 coding DNA: TGTGCCTGGGCGGCCAGCAACTACGAGCAGTACTTC.